This is a list of T cell receptor beta chains from one sample in a study of shared clonotypes between healthy human individuals. Produced via immunoSEQ multiplex PCR; TCRdb's table is partial and in-frame only. Of over 300,000 clones listed, roughly 91% are singletons. What was sequenced was memory CD8+ T cells sorted from blood. These receptor sequences come from a man aged 18-30 years in good health. Both conserved end residues are part of each CDR3. Size tells how often a clone was seen (once, few, many) or the class of an expanded clone, and some rows leave it out.

clone size	V gene	J gene	CDR3 protein
NA	TRBV5-1	TRBJ2-1	CASSLDVLGPEQFF
NA	TRBV29-1	TRBJ2-1	CSVARAGANEQFF
NA	TRBV27	TRBJ1-2	CASSFRAEGGYTF
many	TRBV6-5	TRBJ1-2	CASSPGGLSGYTF
NA	TRBV7-9	TRBJ2-5	CASSAGLAALIETQYF
once	TRBV27	TRBJ2-7	CASSLSTRLGDEQYF
once	TRBV6-1	TRBJ1-1	CASSLDEGPEAFF
NA	TRBV29-1	TRBJ2-3	CSVWVLNTDTQYF
NA	TRBV13	TRBJ2-7	CASSLEGGDPYEQYF
NA	TRBV7-9	TRBJ2-7	CASSGGLTYEQYF
once	TRBV19	TRBJ2-5	CASSIRRGSQETQYF